The 12 T cell receptor beta chains below were found in one sample sequenced in a study of OX40 agonist ivuxolimab in advanced cancers. Generated by immunoSEQ multiplex PCR, the TCRdb table keeps only in-frame clones and is missing some. The sample holds about 92,000 clones, roughly 90% seen once. The input for sequencing was CD4+ or CD8+ T cells sorted from blood, taken in a trial of the OX40 agonist ivuxolimab. The origin of the receptors is an adult with an advanced solid tumor such as melanoma, head and neck, liver or kidney cancer.

This clone was seen only once. The V call is TRBV6-6, the J call TRBJ1-1; no reliable D call. Trimming removed 4 bases at V and 0 bases at J, with 12 bases between. The CDR3 has 15 residues. The germline V gene has CDR1 MNHNY and CDR2 SVGAGI (reference sequence). The CDR3, as DNA: TGTGCCAGCAGTTCCGGCGACGCCGTGAACACTGAAGCTTTCTTT. Its protein product is CASSSGDAVNTEAFF.

The rearrangement uses TRBV7-2 and TRBJ1-4, with D possibly matching TRBD1 (6 bases). The CDR3 spans 15 residues. Germline values: CDR1 SGHTA, CDR2 FQGNSA. Trimming left V 2 bases short and J 2 bases short, with 9 bases between. CDR3: CASSLHRATNEKLFF. CDR3 nucleotides: TGTGCCAGCAGCTTACACAGGGCGACTAATGAAAAACTGTTTTTT. Based on the CDR3 plus reference TRBV7-2 and TRBJ1-4, the full variable domain is GAGVSQSPSNKVTEKGKDVELRCDPISGHTALYWYRQSLGQGLEFLIYFQGNSAPDKSGLPSDRFSAERTGGSVSTLTIQRTQQEDSAVYLCASSLHRATNEKLFFGSGTQLSVL.

The rearrangement links TRBV15 to TRBJ1-3; no firm D call. Trimming removed 0 bases from V and 1 base from J, with 10 bases in between. The CDR3 has 16 amino acids. Germline assignment: CDR1 LNHNV and CDR2 YYDKDF (reference sequence). The CDR3 sequence: CATSRERALSGNTIYF. CDR3 nucleotides: TGTGCCACCAGCAGAGAACGGGCCCTATCTGGAAACACCATATATTTT.

This clone was found a few times. The chain links TRBV27 to TRBJ1-5; D gene ambiguous. V lost 2 bases to trimming and J lost 6 bases, with 5 bases between them. The CDR3 spans 12 residues. From germline, CDR1 is MNHEY and CDR2 SMNVEV (reference sequence). Here the CDR3 DNA reads TGTGCCAGCAGTTTACCGCCTCAGCCCCAGCATTTT. It yields the protein CASSLPPQPQHF.

The chain is built from TRBV9 and TRBJ2-1; 8 nucleotides line up with TRBD1. This CDR3 has 14 residues. Looked up from germline, CDR1 is SGDLS and CDR2 is YYNGEE. The trim removed 0 bases at V and 10 bases at J, leaving 6 bases unmatched. CDR3 bases: TGTGCCAGCAGCGTAGGCCAGGGGGCTGGGGAGCAGTTCTTC. Translation gives CASSVGQGAGEQFF.

The genes are TRBV7-8 and TRBJ1-5; D gene unclear. The CDR3 loop spans 13 amino acids. V was shortened by 1 base and J by 3 bases, with 4 bases between the two germline ends. Germline V CDR1 and CDR2: SGHVS, FQNEAQ. CDR3 sequence (DNA): TGTGCCAGCAGCTTAGTCCCCAATCAGCCCCAGCATTTT. Encoded protein: CASSLVPNQPQHF.

V and J are TRBV9 and TRBJ2-2; D may match TRBD1 or TRBD2 (6 bases each). Germline CDR1 and CDR2: SGDLS and YYNGEE. This CDR3 is 15 amino acids long. Trimming stripped 1 base from V and 4 bases from J, with 11 bases between. The CDR3 here is CASSVYGGGTGELFF. CDR3 coding DNA: TGTGCCAGCAGCGTATATGGAGGGGGCACCGGGGAGCTGTTTTTT.

V gene TRBV7-2 combines with J gene TRBJ2-2, with TRBD2 matching 8 bases. The CDR3 spans 14 residues. Germline CDR1 SGHTA, CDR2 FQGNSA. With 3 bases clipped from V and 8 bases from J, the junction kept 5 bases outside the gene matches. CDR3 loop: CASSFREGLGELFF. As DNA, the CDR3 is TGTGCCAGCAGCTTCCGGGAGGGCCTTGGGGAGCTGTTTTTT.

The gene calls are TRBV6-6 and TRBJ1-2, with D maybe TRBD1 (6 bases). CDR1 and CDR2 from the germline V gene are MNHNY and SVGAGI (reference sequence). With 6 bases removed from V and 8 bases from J, the gap between germline ends came to 16 bases. The CDR3 is made up of 13 amino acids. In nucleotides, the CDR3 is TGTGCCAGCAGGCCACAGGGCGGCCAAGGCTACACCTTC. This sequence encodes CASRPQGGQGYTF.

The chain links TRBV11-1 to TRBJ1-5, with D uncertain. Germline V gene sequence: CDR1 SGHAT, CDR2 FQDESV (reference sequence). CDR3 length equals 13 residues. The V gene lost 1 base and the J gene lost 4 bases, with 5 bases spanning the gap. CDR3 region: CASSLESNQPQHF. The CDR3 DNA is TGTGCCAGCAGCTTAGAAAGTAATCAGCCCCAGCATTTT.

The V and J genes are TRBV7-2 and TRBJ2-6; D is ambiguous. The CDR3 has 13 amino acids. CDR1 and CDR2 from the germline V gene are SGHTA and FQGNSA. Trimming removed 3 bases at V and 7 bases at J, with 7 bases between. CDR3 bases: TGTGCCAGCAGCTTCCATGGCGCCAACGTCCTGACTTTC. Its protein is CASSFHGANVLTF.

The J gene is TRBJ2-1, the V gene TRBV28, with 7 nucleotides matching TRBD2. After removal of 7 bases from V and 7 bases from J, the junction contained 10 bases not matched to a gene. The CDR3 length is 14 residues. CDR1 and CDR2 from the germline V gene are MDHEN and SYDVKM. Here the CDR3 reads CASNKAGAFNEQFF. CDR3 nucleotides: TGTGCCAGCAATAAGGCGGGAGCTTTTAATGAGCAGTTCTTC.